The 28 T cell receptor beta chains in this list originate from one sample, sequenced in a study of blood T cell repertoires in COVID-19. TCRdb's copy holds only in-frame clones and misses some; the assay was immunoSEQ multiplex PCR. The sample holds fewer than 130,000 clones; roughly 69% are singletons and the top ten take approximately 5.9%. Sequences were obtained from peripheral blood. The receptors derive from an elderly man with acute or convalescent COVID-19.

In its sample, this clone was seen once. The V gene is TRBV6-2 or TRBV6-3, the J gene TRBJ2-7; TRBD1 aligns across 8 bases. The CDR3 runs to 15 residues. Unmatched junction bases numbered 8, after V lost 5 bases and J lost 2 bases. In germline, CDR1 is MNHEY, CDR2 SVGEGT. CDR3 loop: CASSGEQGEAYEQYF. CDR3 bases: TGTGCCAGCAGTGGGGAACAGGGGGAAGCCTACGAGCAGTACTTC.

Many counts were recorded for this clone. As DNA, the CDR3 is TGTGCCAGCAGTGAAGTTCGGGGGGTGAACACTGAAGCTTTCTTT. It encodes CASSEVRGVNTEAFF. The chain recombines TRBV6-1 with TRBJ1-1; maybe TRBD1 (5 bases). V shed 1 base and J shed 0 bases, with 9 bases lying between them. This CDR3 has 15 amino acids. Germline V lookup: CDR1 MNHNS, CDR2 SASEGT.

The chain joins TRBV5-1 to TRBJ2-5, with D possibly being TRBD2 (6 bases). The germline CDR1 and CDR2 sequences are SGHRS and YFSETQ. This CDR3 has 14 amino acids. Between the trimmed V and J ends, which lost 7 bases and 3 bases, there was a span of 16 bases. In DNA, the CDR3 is TGCGCCAGCCGTTGGGGGGTGGGCGAAGAGACCCAGTACTTC. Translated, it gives CASRWGVGEETQYF.

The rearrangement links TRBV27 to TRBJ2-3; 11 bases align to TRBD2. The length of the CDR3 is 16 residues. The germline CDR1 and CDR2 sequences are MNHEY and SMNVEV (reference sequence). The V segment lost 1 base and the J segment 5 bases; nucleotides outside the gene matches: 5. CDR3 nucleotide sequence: TGTGCCAGCAGTTTATATAGCGGGAGGGCCGGAGATACGCAGTATTTT. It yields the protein CASSLYSGRAGDTQYF.

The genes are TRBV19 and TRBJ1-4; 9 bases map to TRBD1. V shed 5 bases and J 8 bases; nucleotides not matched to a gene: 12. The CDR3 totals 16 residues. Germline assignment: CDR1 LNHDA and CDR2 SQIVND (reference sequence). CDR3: CASSPPTGQGGEKLFF. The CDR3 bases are TGTGCCAGTAGTCCACCTACGGGACAGGGCGGCGAAAAACTGTTTTTT.

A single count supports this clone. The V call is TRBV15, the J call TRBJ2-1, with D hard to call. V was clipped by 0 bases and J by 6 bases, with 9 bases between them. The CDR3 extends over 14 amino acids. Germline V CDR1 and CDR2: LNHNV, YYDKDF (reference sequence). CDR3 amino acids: CATSRDLFGNEQFF. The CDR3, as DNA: TGTGCCACCAGCAGAGATTTGTTCGGCAATGAGCAGTTCTTC.

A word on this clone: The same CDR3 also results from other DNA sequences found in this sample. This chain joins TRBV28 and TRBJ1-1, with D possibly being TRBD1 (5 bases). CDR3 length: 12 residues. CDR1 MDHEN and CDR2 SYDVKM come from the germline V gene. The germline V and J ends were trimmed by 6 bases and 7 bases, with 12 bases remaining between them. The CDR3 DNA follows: TGTGCCAGCAGCCTTCAAACAGGTGAAGCTTTCTTT. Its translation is CASSLQTGEAFF.

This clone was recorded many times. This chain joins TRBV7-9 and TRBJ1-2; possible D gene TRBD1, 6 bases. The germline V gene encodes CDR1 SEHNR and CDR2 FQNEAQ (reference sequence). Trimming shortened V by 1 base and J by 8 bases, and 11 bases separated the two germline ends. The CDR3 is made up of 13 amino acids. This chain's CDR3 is CASSLEGTLGYTF. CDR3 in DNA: TGTGCCAGCAGCTTAGAAGGGACATTAGGCTACACCTTC.

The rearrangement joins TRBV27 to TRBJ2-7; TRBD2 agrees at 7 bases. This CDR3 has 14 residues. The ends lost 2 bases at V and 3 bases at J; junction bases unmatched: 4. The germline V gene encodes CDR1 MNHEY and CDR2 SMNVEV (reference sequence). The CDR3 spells CASSLKQRGYEQYF. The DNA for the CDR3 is TGTGCCAGCAGTTTAAAGCAGCGGGGCTACGAGCAGTACTTC.

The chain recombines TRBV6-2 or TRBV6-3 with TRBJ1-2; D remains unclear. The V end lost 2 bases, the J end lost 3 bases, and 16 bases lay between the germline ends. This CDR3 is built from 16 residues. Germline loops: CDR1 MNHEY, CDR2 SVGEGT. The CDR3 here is CASSYPPGSVDYGYTF. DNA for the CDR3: TGTGCCAGCAGTTACCCGCCCGGCAGCGTAGACTATGGCTACACCTTC.

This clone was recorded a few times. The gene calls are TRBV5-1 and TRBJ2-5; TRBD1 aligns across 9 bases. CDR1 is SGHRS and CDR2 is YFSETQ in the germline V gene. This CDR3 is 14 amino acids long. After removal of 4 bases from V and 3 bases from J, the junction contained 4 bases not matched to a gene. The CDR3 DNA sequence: TGCGCCAGCAGCCTGGGACAGGGCAAAGAGACCCAGTACTTC. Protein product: CASSLGQGKETQYF.

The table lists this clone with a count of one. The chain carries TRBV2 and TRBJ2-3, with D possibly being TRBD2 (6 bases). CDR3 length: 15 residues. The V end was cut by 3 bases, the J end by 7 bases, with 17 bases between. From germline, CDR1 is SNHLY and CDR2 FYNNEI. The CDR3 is CASSDQRGAGNTQYF. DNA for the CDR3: TGTGCCAGCAGTGATCAGCGAGGGGCGGGAAATACGCAGTATTTT.

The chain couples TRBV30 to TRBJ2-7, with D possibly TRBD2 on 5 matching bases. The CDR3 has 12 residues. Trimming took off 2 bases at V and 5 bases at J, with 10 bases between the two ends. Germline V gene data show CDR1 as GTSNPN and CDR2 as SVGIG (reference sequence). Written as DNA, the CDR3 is TGTGCCTGGAGTAGTTTGGGAGACGAGCAGTACTTC. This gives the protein CAWSSLGDEQYF. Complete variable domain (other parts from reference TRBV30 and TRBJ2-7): SQTIHQWPATLVQPVGSPLSLECTVEGTSNPNLYWYRQAAGRGLQLLFYSVGIGQISSEVPQNLSASRPQDRQFILSSKKLLLSDSGFYLCAWSSLGDEQYFGPGTRLTVT.

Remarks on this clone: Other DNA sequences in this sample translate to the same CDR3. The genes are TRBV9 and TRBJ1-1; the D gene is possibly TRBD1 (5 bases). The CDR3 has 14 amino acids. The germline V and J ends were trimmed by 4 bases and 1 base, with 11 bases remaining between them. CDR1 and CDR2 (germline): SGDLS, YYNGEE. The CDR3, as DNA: TGTGCCAGCAGCCCCAGGGAGGGGAACACTGAAGCTTTCTTT. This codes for CASSPREGNTEAFF.

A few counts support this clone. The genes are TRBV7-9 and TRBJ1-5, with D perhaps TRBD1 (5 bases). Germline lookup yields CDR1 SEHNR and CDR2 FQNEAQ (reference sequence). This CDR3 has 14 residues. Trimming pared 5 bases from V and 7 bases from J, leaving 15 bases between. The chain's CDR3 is CASSHTGEKQPQHF. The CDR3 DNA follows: TGTGCCAGCAGCCATACGGGGGAAAAACAGCCCCAGCATTTT.

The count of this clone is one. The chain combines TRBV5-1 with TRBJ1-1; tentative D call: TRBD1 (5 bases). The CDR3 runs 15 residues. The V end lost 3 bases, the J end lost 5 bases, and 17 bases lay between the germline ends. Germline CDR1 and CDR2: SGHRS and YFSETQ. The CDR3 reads CASSSLRGGRTEAFF. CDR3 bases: TGCGCCAGCAGCTCGCTCCGCGGGGGGAGGACTGAAGCTTTCTTT.

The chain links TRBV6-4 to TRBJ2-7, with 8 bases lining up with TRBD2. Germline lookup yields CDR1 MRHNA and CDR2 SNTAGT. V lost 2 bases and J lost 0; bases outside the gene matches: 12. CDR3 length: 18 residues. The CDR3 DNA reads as TGTGCCAGCAGTGACCCCCGACTAGCGCCTAGGAGCTCCTACGAGCAGTACTTC. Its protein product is CASSDPRLAPRSSYEQYF.

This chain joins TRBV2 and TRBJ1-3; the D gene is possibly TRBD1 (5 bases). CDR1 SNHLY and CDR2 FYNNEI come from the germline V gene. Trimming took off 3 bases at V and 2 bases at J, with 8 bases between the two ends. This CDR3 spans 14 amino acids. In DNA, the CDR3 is TGTGCCAGCAGTGAGGGCAGGGCTGGAAACACCATATATTTT. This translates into CASSEGRAGNTIYF.

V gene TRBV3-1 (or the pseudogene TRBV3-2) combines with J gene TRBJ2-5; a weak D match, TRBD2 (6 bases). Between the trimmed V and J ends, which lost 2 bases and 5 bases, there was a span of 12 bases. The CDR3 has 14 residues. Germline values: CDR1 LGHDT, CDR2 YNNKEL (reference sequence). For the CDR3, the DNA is TGTGCCAGCAGCCAATCCGGGAGTGCGGAGACCCAGTACTTC. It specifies CASSQSGSAETQYF.

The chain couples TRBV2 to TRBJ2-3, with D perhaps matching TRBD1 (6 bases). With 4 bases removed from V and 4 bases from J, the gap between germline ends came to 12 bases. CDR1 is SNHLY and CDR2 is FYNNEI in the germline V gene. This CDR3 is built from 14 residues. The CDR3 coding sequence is TGTGCCAGCAGTGCACGCCCAGGGGCAGATACGCAGTATTTT. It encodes CASSARPGADTQYF.

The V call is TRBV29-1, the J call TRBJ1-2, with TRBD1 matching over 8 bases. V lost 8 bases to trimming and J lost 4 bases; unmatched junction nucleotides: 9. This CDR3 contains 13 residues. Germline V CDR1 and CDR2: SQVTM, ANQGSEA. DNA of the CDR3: TGCAGCACCTCCGGGACAGGCTCCTATGGCTACACCTTC. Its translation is CSTSGTGSYGYTF.

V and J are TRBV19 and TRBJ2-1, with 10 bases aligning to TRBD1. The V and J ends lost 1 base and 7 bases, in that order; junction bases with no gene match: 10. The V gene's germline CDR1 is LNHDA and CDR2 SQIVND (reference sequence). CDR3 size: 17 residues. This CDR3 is CASSIARLRDRGNEQFF. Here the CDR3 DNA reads TGTGCCAGTAGTATAGCTCGACTCCGGGACAGGGGTAATGAGCAGTTCTTC.

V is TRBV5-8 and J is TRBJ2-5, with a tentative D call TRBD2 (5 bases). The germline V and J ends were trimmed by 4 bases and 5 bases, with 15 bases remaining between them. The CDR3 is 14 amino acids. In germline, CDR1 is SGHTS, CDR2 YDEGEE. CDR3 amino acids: CASSPNGPGETQYF. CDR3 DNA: TGTGCCAGCAGCCCAAACGGGCCGGGGGAGACCCAGTACTTC.

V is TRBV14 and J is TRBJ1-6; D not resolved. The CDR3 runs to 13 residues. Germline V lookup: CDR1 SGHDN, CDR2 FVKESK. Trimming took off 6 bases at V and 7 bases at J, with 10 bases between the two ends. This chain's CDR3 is CASSPSLNSPLHF. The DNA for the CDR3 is TGTGCCAGCAGTCCGAGTTTAAATTCACCCCTCCACTTT.

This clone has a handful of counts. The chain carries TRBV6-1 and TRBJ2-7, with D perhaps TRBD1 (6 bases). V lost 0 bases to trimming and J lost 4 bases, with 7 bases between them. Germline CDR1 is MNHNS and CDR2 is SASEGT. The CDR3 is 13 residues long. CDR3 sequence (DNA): TGTGCCAGCAGTGAAGCCGGACAGTACGAGCAGTACTTC. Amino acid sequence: CASSEAGQYEQYF.

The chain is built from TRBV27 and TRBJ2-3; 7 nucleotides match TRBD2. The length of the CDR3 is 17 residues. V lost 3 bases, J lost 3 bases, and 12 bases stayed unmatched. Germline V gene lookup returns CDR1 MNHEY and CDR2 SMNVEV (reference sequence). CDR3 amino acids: CASSLGGATVWTDTQYF. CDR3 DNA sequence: TGTGCCAGCAGTTTGGGAGGGGCGACAGTGTGGACAGATACGCAGTATTTT.

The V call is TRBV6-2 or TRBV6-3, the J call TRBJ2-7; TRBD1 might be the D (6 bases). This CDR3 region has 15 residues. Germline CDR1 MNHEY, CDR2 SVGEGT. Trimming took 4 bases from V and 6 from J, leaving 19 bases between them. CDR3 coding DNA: TGTGCCAGCAGTTCCCAACAGGGTTATACTGCCGAGCAGTACTTC. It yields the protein CASSSQQGYTAEQYF.

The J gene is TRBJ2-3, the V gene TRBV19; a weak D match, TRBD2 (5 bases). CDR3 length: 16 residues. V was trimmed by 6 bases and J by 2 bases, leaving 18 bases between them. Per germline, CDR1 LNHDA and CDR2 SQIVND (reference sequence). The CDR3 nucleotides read TGTGCCAGTAGCGCCCTTAGAGGAGGAGTCACAGATACGCAGTATTTT. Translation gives CASSALRGGVTDTQYF.